These 27 T cell receptor beta chains came from one sample sequenced in a study of metastatic and nonmetastatic thyroid tumors. No treatment of any kind had been given to any patient before thyroid surgery. TCRdb called clones again from the PCR reads with MiXCR. The table lists 25,000 to 30,000 clones, around 4% of them singletons. Input material: blood. These receptors were collected from a male donor with papillary thyroid cancer or a benign thyroid nodule (not recorded which). Some clones in this sample may be carry-over from other donors' samples.

A few counts support this clone. A read error may produce the germline difference seen at one junction end. The V gene is TRBV5-1, the J gene TRBJ2-7, with a possible D match to TRBD2 (5 bases). Germline-derived CDR1 and CDR2 are SGHRS and YFSETQ. The CDR3 contains 15 residues. CDR3 DNA: TGCGCCAGCACGGGAAGGGATTCCGGCACCTACAAGCAGCACTTC. Translation: CASTGRDSGTYKQHF.

This clone has at least ten counts. The chain recombines TRBV11-3 with TRBJ2-5; D gene unclear. The CDR3 loop spans 12 amino acids. Germline V gene lookup returns CDR1 SGHNT and CDR2 YENEEA. Trimming left V 4 bases short and J 1 base short, with 4 bases between. This CDR3 is CASSSSQETQYF. In nucleotides, the CDR3 is TGTGCCAGCAGCTCCTCCCAAGAGACCCAGTACTTC.

The sample holds many counts of this clone. The V and J genes are TRBV7-9 and TRBJ2-5, with D perhaps TRBD1 (6 bases). Germline V gene data show CDR1 as SEHNR and CDR2 as FQNEAQ (reference sequence). The CDR3 length is 18 residues. V lost 5 bases to trimming and J lost 3 bases, with 25 bases between them. CDR3 residues: CASSPTSWAGEQEETQYF. The DNA for the CDR3 is TGTGCCAGCAGCCCTACTTCGTGGGCAGGGGAACAAGAAGAGACCCAGTACTTC. The full variable domain, rest sourced from reference TRBV7-9 and TRBJ2-5, is DTGVSQNPRHKITKRGQNVTFRCDPISEHNRLYWYRQTLGQGPEFLTYFQNEAQLEKSRLLSDRFSAERPKGSFSTLEIQRTEQGDSAMYLCASSPTSWAGEQEETQYFGPGTRLLVL.

This clone was observed a few times. The genes are TRBV19 and TRBJ2-7, with D tentatively TRBD1 (6 bases). The V gene's germline CDR1 is LNHDA and CDR2 SQIVND (reference sequence). This CDR3 is built from 15 residues. The V end was cut by 7 bases, the J end by 2 bases, with 18 bases between. The CDR3 sequence: CASIPIQGRPYEQYF. The CDR3 nucleotides read TGTGCCAGTATCCCCATTCAGGGGCGACCCTACGAGCAGTACTTC.

This chain uses TRBV3-1 with TRBJ2-7; 13 bases are shared with TRBD2. V lost 9 bases, J lost 5 bases, and 10 bases stayed unmatched. Germline-derived CDR1 and CDR2 are LGHDT and YNNKEL (reference sequence). The CDR3 runs 15 residues. CDR3 in amino acids: CASRRTSGSFNEQYF. The CDR3 bases are TGTGCCAGTCGCCGGACTAGCGGGAGTTTCAACGAGCAGTACTTC.

This clone was detected ten times or more. Being one base from a much bigger clone, this may be a read error. This CDR3 is also generated by other DNA sequences in the sample. This chain joins TRBV6-5 and TRBJ2-1, with D maybe TRBD1 (5 bases). V was shortened by 1 base and J by 0 bases, with 10 bases between the two germline ends. Germline loops: CDR1 MNHEY, CDR2 SVGAGI. The CDR3 runs to 16 residues. DNA of the CDR3: TGTGCCAGCAGTTACTTGGGGCAAGACTCCTACAATGAGCAGTTCTTC. It codes for CASSYLGQDSYNEQFF.

V gene TRBV5-8 combines with J gene TRBJ2-2, with D perhaps TRBD1 (5 bases). V shed 5 bases and J shed 2 bases, with 19 bases lying between them. The germline V gene encodes CDR1 SGHTS and CDR2 YDEGEE. The CDR3 is 17 amino acids. CDR3 nucleotide sequence: TGTGCCAGCAGGCCAACATTCAGGACACACAACACCGGGGAGCTGTTTTTT. Translating it yields CASRPTFRTHNTGELFF.

The sample holds a few counts of this clone. CDR3 loop: CASSFRGPCPPQHF. The CDR3 DNA sequence: TGTGCCAGCAGTTTTCGGGGCCCCTGTCCGCCCCAGCATTTT. This rearrangement joins TRBV28 to TRBJ1-5; perhaps TRBD1 as D (5 bases). Between the trimmed V and J ends, which lost 3 bases and 9 bases, there was a span of 15 bases. The CDR3 extends over 14 amino acids. Germline values: CDR1 MDHEN, CDR2 SYDVKM.

This clone showed up many times. The chain employs TRBV7-9 and TRBJ1-4, with 8 bases matching TRBD1. The CDR3 totals 14 residues. Germline V gives CDR1 SEHNR, CDR2 FQNEAQ (reference sequence). V shed 3 bases, J shed 8 bases, and the junction held 5 bases outside the gene matches. CDR3 protein: CASSLDRAREKLFF. DNA of the CDR3: TGTGCCAGCAGCTTGGACAGGGCTCGGGAAAAACTGTTTTTT.

This clone has a count of ten or more. The chain combines TRBV5-1 with TRBJ2-3, with D unclear. The germline V and J ends were trimmed by 4 bases and 0 bases, with 15 bases remaining between them. The CDR3 has 16 residues. Germline CDR1 SGHRS, CDR2 YFSETQ. Here the CDR3 DNA reads TGCGCCAGCAGCGACGGACGGGCTGGGAGCACAGATACGCAGTATTTT. Amino acids: CASSDGRAGSTDTQYF.

This clone was seen more than once but under ten times. A read error may be the cause here, since a much bigger clone is one base away. As DNA, the CDR3 is TGTGCCAGCATCTTTCTCGGGATAGACAGCAATGAGCAGTCCTTC. It yields the protein CASIFLGIDSNEQSF. V and J are TRBV11-2 and TRBJ2-1, with D possibly being TRBD1 or TRBD2 (5 bases each). Germline CDR1 and CDR2: SGHAT and FQNNGV. CDR3 length: 15 residues.

V and J are TRBV6-1 and TRBJ1-1, with no clear D. This CDR3 region has 13 residues. Germline CDR1 is MNHNS and CDR2 is SASEGT. In nucleotides, the CDR3 is TGTGAAGGCAGTGAACGGGAAAACACTGAAGCTTTCTTT. This encodes CEGSERENTEAFF.

This clone is categorized as medium-sized (0.01 to 0.1%). V and J are TRBV28 and TRBJ2-6, with a possible D match to TRBD2 (6 bases). This CDR3 has 16 residues. Between the trimmed V and J ends, which lost 4 bases and 0 bases, there was a span of 10 bases. CDR1 and CDR2 from the germline V gene are MDHEN and SYDVKM. This CDR3 is CASSWGEPSGANVLTF. The CDR3 nucleotides are TGTGCCAGCAGTTGGGGGGAACCCTCTGGGGCCAACGTCCTGACTTTC.

This clone was seen a few times. V gene TRBV11-3 combines with J gene TRBJ2-5; D is ambiguous. The CDR3 runs 13 residues. In germline, CDR1 is SGHNT, CDR2 YENEEA. The V end was cut by 5 bases, the J end by 3 bases, with 10 bases between. The CDR3 reads CASSRRAEETQYF. CDR3 coding DNA: TGTGCCAGCAGCCGCCGGGCTGAAGAGACCCAGTACTTC.

This clone was seen ten or more times. J is TRBJ2-4 and V is TRBV6-1; 14 nucleotides agree with TRBD2. Trimming at V came to 7 bases and at J to 1 base, leaving 6 bases not matched to a gene. This CDR3 contains 17 residues. The germline CDR1 and CDR2 sequences are MNHNS and SASEGT. The DNA for the CDR3 is TGTGCCAGCAAGACTAGCGGGAGGGCCTCCGCCAAAAACATTCAGTACTTC. As protein: CASKTSGRASAKNIQYF.

The J gene is TRBJ2-7, the V gene TRBV27; maybe TRBD2 (5 bases). V dropped 4 bases and J dropped 8 bases, with 15 bases sitting between them. The CDR3 is 13 residues long. Germline V gene data show CDR1 as MNHEY and CDR2 as SMNVEV (reference sequence). The CDR3 DNA follows: TGTGCCAGCAGTTACTCAATCGGGGATAAGCAGTACTTC. It codes for CASSYSIGDKQYF.

The CDR3 sequence is CASSYSTDGANVLTF. The CDR3 DNA reads as TGTGCCAGCAGTTACTCGACCGATGGGGCCAACGTCCTGACTTTC. The chain recombines TRBV6-2 or TRBV6-3 with TRBJ2-6; D remains unclear. The CDR3 contains 15 residues. Deletions cut 0 bases from V and 3 bases from J, with 6 bases between. Germline-derived CDR1 and CDR2 are MNHEY and SVGEGT.

The table lists this clone with many counts. V gene TRBV4-2 combines with J gene TRBJ1-3, with no clear D. The length of the CDR3 is 16 residues. Trimming removed 1 base from V and 0 bases from J, with 10 bases in between. Germline CDR1 and CDR2: LGHNA and YNFKEQ. CDR3 DNA: TGTGCCAGCAGCCAAGGGAAAGCCAGCTCTGGAAACACCATATATTTT. This gives the protein CASSQGKASSGNTIYF.

This chain uses TRBV20-1 with TRBJ2-1; D is undetermined. The CDR3 is 14 amino acids. CDR1 DFQATT and CDR2 SNEGSKA come from the germline V gene (reference sequence). V gave up 1 base and J gave up 12 bases, with 19 bases separating them. The DNA of the CDR3 is TGCAGTGCTAGAGGCCCTGAGACTGTGGCTGGGCAGTTCTTC. Protein product: CSARGPETVAGQFF.

The chain couples TRBV28 to TRBJ2-3, with unresolved D. The germline V and J ends were trimmed by 7 bases and 1 base, with 9 bases remaining between them. CDR3 length: 13 amino acids. Germline-derived CDR1 and CDR2 are MDHEN and SYDVKM. In nucleotides, the CDR3 is TGTGCCAGCAATCCCCAGGGCACAGATACGCAGTATTTT. Translated, it gives CASNPQGTDTQYF.

This clone was seen many times. The CDR3 coding sequence is TGTGCCAGTGGACTAGCGGGAGGATTCGGGGAGCTGTTTTTT. It encodes CASGLAGGFGELFF. The chain employs TRBV7-2 and TRBJ2-2; TRBD2 aligns across 14 bases. The CDR3 is 14 residues long. Germline lookup yields CDR1 SGHTA and CDR2 FQGNSA. V gave up 9 bases and J gave up 7 bases; unmatched junction bases: 4.

This clone appeared a few times. The V call is TRBV19, the J call TRBJ2-2; 11 bases align to TRBD2. Germline trimming cut 7 bases from V and 5 bases from J; bases unmatched to any gene: 9. The CDR3 consists of 16 residues. CDR1 is LNHDA, CDR2 SQIVND, per germline (reference sequence). The CDR3 DNA is TGTGCCAGTACTACAGAGGGACTAGCGGATACCGGGGAGCTGTTTTTT. This encodes CASTTEGLADTGELFF.

About this clone itself: Compared with germline, one end of the junction differs, possibly owing to a read error. The gene calls are TRBV2 and TRBJ2-5, with no clear D. This CDR3 has 11 amino acids. CDR1 is SNHLY and CDR2 is FYNNEI in the germline V gene. CDR3 sequence reads: CASSEGVTQYF. CDR3 coding DNA: TGTGCCAGCAGTGAAGGGGTGACCCAGTACTTT.

A few counts support this clone. Mismatch with germline at one junction end may stem from a read error. The rearrangement links TRBV6-1 to TRBJ2-2; 7 bases match TRBD2. The CDR3 contains 15 residues. Germline CDR1 MNHNS, CDR2 SASEGT. CDR3 DNA sequence: TGTGCCAGCGGTGAAGACGCGGGGGAAACCTGGGAGCTGTTTTTT. This gives the protein CASGEDAGETWELFF.

In its sample, this clone is medium-sized. This chain uses TRBV28 with TRBJ2-7, with TRBD2 matching over 8 bases. This CDR3 has 14 residues. V lost 7 bases to trimming and J lost 1 base; unmatched junction nucleotides: 6. Germline values: CDR1 MDHEN, CDR2 SYDVKM. CDR3 residues: CASIVAGSSYEQYF. Here the CDR3 DNA reads TGTGCCAGCATCGTAGCGGGGTCTTCCTACGAGCAGTACTTC.

This clone was detected many times. The chain has TRBV15 and TRBJ2-1; D gene ambiguous. Germline CDR1 and CDR2: LNHNV and YYDKDF (reference sequence). V dropped 2 bases and J dropped 5 bases, with 4 bases sitting between them. This CDR3 is built from 12 residues. CDR3 loop: CATSRRDNEQFF. As DNA, the CDR3 is TGTGCCACCAGCAGAAGGGACAATGAGCAGTTCTTC.

A word on this clone: One end of the junction varies from germline; a read error may be responsible. The rearrangement links TRBV7-3 to TRBJ2-3; no clear D. There are 12 residues in the CDR3. Germline V lookup: CDR1 SGHTA, CDR2 FQGTGA. The CDR3 DNA is TGTGCCAGCAGCTTTGGCAAAGATAAGCAGTATTTT. This codes for CASSFGKDKQYF.